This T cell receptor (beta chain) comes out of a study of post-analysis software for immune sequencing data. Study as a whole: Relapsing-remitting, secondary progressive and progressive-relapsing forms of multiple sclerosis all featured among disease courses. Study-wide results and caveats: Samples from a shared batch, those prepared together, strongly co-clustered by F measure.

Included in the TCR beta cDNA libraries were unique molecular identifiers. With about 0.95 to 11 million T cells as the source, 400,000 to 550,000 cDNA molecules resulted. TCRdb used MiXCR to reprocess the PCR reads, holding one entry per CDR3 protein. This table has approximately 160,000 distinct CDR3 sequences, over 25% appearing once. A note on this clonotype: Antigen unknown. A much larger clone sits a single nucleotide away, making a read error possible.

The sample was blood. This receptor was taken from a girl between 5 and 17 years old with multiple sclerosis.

The CDR3 nucleotides read TGTGCCACCGGCAGAGTCCCTACCAGCGGGAGGTACGAGCAGTACTTC. It yields the protein CATGRVPTSGRYEQYF. The V call is TRBV15, the J call TRBJ2-7; 9 nucleotides match TRBD2. The CDR3 length is 16 residues. Germline CDR1 and CDR2: LNHNV and YYDKDF (reference sequence).